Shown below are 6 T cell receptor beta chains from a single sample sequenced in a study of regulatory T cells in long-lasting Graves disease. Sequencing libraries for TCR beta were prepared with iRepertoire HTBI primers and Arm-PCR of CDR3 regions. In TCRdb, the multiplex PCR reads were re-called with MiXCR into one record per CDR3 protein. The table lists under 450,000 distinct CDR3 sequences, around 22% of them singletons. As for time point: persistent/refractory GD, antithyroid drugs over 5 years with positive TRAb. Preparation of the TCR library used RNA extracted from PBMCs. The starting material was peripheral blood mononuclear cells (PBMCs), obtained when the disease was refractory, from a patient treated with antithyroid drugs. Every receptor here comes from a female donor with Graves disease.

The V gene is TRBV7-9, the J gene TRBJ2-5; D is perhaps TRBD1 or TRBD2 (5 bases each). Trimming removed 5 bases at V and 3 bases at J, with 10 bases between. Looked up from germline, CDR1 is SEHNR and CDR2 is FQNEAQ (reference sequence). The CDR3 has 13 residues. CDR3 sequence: CASSGTHEETQYF. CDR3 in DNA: TGTGCCAGCAGCGGGACCCACGAAGAGACCCAGTACTTC.

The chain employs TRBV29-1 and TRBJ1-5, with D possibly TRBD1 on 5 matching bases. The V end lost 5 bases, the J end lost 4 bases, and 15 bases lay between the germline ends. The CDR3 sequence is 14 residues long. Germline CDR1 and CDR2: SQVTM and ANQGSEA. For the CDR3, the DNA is TGCAGCGTTCAGCTATCAGGGTTAAATCAGCCCCAGCATTTT. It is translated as CSVQLSGLNQPQHF.

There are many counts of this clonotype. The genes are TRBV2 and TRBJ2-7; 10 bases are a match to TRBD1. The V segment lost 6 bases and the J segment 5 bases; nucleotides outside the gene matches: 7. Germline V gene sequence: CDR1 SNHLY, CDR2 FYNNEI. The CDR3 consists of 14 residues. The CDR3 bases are TGTGCCAGCAGGAGACAGGGGGCAGTCCACGAGCAGTACTTC. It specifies CASRRQGAVHEQYF.

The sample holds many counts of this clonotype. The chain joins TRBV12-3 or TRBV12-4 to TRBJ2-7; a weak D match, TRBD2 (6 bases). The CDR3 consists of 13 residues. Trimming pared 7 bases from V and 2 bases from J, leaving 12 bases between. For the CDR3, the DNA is TGTGCCAGCACACCTAGCGCAGCCTACGAGCAGTACTTC. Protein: CASTPSAAYEQYF.

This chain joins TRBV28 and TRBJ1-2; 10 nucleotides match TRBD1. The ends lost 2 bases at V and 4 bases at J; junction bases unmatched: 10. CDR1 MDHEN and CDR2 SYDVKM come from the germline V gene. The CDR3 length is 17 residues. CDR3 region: CASSLGIGTGDGYGYTF. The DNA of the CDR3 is TGTGCCAGCAGTTTAGGGATCGGGACAGGGGACGGCTATGGCTACACCTTC.

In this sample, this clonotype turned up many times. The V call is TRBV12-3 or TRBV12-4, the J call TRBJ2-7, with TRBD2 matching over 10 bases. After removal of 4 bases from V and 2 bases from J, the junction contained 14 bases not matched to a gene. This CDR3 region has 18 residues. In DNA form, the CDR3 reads TGTGCCAGCAGTTACCTACAGCAGGGGACTAGCGTTCCCTACGAGCAGTACTTC. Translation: CASSYLQQGTSVPYEQYF.